This T cell receptor (beta chain) appears in the sequencing data of a study of blood T cell repertoires in COVID-19. For the study at large: From the United States, Italy and Spain came samples of acute and convalescent COVID-19. T cells, B-cell-depleted T cells, or PBMCs supplied cDNA or gDNA.

There are a few counts of this clone. Participant ages covered about 18 to 89 years across 24 US areas. Cohort 3 recovered donors had two negative PCRs, clearance, or symptom resolution. This CDR3 comprises 15 residues. Germline lookup yields CDR1 MNHEY and CDR2 SMNVEV (reference sequence). The ends lost 4 bases at V and 6 bases at J; junction bases unmatched: 4. Assay: immunoSEQ multiplex PCR; the TCRdb copy retains only in-frame clones and omits some. The sample yields hundreds of thousands of clones, 89% seen once. The chain recombines TRBV27 with TRBJ2-1; TRBD2 matches 12 bases. This TCR was recovered from a woman between 40 and 55 years old who had recovered from COVID-19. Sequencing was done on a sample of PBMCs or T cells enriched from blood (not recorded which). The CDR3 spells CASSSGLAGVNEQFF. In DNA, the CDR3 is TGTGCCAGCAGTTCGGGACTAGCGGGCGTCAATGAGCAGTTCTTC.